These T cell receptor beta chains were read from a single sample in a study of blood T cell repertoires in COVID-19. The data were produced by immunoSEQ multiplex PCR, yet TCRdb's version contains in-frame clones alone and is incomplete. The table has about 70,000 clones, around 85% seen once. Sequencing was done on a sample of peripheral blood. The origin of the receptors is a man older than 75 with acute or convalescent COVID-19. Each CDR3 is given with its conserved first and last residue. A D gene is named only where the DNA matches it firmly. The size field is filled for only some rows; it gives once, few, many or a size class.

d_call: TRBD2; clone_size: .; j_call: TRBJ2-1; v_call: TRBV30; cdr3_aa: CACTSGVYNEQFF; cdr3_nt: TGTGCCTGCACTAGCGGGGTTTACAATGAGCAGTTCTTC
d_call: .; clone_size: .; j_call: TRBJ2-4; v_call: TRBV6-4; cdr3_aa: CASSDVGGRDKNIQYF; cdr3_nt: TGTGCCAGCAGTGACGTGGGGGGAAGGGACAAAAACATTCAGTACTTC
d_call: TRBD2; clone_size: once; j_call: TRBJ2-1; v_call: TRBV6-2/TRBV6-3; cdr3_aa: CASSQPTKGSGRADNEQFF; cdr3_nt: TGTGCCAGCAGCCAACCGACCAAAGGGAGCGGGAGGGCCGACAATGAGCAGTTCTTC
d_call: .; clone_size: .; j_call: TRBJ2-7; v_call: TRBV5-1; cdr3_aa: CASSAQGGDTYEQYF; cdr3_nt: TGCGCCAGCAGTGCACAGGGAGGGGACACCTACGAGCAGTACTTC
d_call: .; clone_size: .; j_call: TRBJ1-2; v_call: TRBV6-5; cdr3_aa: CASIDSNYGYTF; cdr3_nt: TGTGCCAGCATCGACAGTAACTATGGCTACACCTTC
d_call: TRBD2; clone_size: .; j_call: TRBJ2-7; v_call: TRBV27; cdr3_aa: CASSFYYAGGHLEQYF; cdr3_nt: TGTGCCAGCAGTTTCTACTACGCGGGAGGGCACCTCGAGCAGTACTTC
d_call: TRBD2; clone_size: .; j_call: TRBJ2-5; v_call: TRBV10-2; cdr3_aa: CASSEGTSGRGETQYF; cdr3_nt: TGCGCCAGCAGTGAAGGGACTAGCGGGAGAGGGGAGACCCAGTACTTC
d_call: .; clone_size: .; j_call: TRBJ1-1; v_call: TRBV5-1; cdr3_aa: CASSSQDSMNTEAFF; cdr3_nt: TGCGCCAGCAGCTCCCAGGACAGCATGAACACTGAAGCTTTCTTT
d_call: .; clone_size: .; j_call: TRBJ2-7; v_call: TRBV7-2; cdr3_aa: CASSAPGLRNEQYF; cdr3_nt: TGTGCCAGCAGCGCGCCGGGACTTAGAAACGAGCAGTACTTC
d_call: .; clone_size: .; j_call: TRBJ1-5; v_call: TRBV19; cdr3_aa: CASSDPQGSHQPQHF; cdr3_nt: TGTGCCAGTAGTGATCCGCAGGGGTCCCATCAGCCCCAGCATTTT
d_call: TRBD1; clone_size: once; j_call: TRBJ1-2; v_call: TRBV7-8; cdr3_aa: CASSGQVYGYTF; cdr3_nt: TGTGCCAGCAGCGGACAGGTCTATGGCTACACCTTC
d_call: .; clone_size: .; j_call: TRBJ2-7; v_call: TRBV6-2/TRBV6-3; cdr3_aa: CASSYSRGHLALYEQYF; cdr3_nt: TGTGCCAGCAGTTACTCGCGAGGACACCTTGCCCTCTACGAGCAGTACTTC
d_call: .; clone_size: .; j_call: TRBJ2-2; v_call: TRBV18; cdr3_aa: CASSQARDSNTGELFF; cdr3_nt: TGTGCCAGCTCACAGGCGAGGGATTCGAACACCGGGGAGCTGTTTTTT
d_call: TRBD1; clone_size: .; j_call: TRBJ2-5; v_call: TRBV7-8; cdr3_aa: CASSPTGAKETQYF; cdr3_nt: TGTGCCAGCAGCCCGACAGGGGCCAAGGAGACCCAGTACTTC
d_call: TRBD1; clone_size: .; j_call: TRBJ1-1; v_call: TRBV5-1; cdr3_aa: CASSGGTTGVEKTEAFF; cdr3_nt: TGCGCCAGCAGTGGAGGAACAACAGGGGTAGAAAAAACTGAAGCTTTCTTT
d_call: TRBD1; clone_size: once; j_call: TRBJ1-4; v_call: TRBV11-2; cdr3_aa: CASSPYRGAFVLNEKLFF; cdr3_nt: TGTGCCAGCAGCCCGTACAGGGGCGCGTTTGTCCTCAATGAAAAACTGTTTTTT
d_call: .; clone_size: few; j_call: TRBJ1-2; v_call: TRBV6-1; cdr3_aa: CASSESEGINYGYTF; cdr3_nt: TGTGCCAGCAGTGAATCGGAGGGGATAAACTATGGCTACACCTTC
d_call: .; clone_size: .; j_call: TRBJ1-4; v_call: TRBV5-1; cdr3_aa: CASRPGGPRLQTNEKLFF; cdr3_nt: TGCGCCAGCAGGCCTGGGGGCCCACGCTTACAGACTAATGAAAAACTGTTTTTT
d_call: TRBD1; clone_size: .; j_call: TRBJ1-1; v_call: TRBV6-5; cdr3_aa: CASSYSGQGGTEAFF; cdr3_nt: TGTGCCAGCAGTTACTCGGGACAGGGCGGCACTGAAGCTTTCTTT
d_call: .; clone_size: .; j_call: TRBJ2-1; v_call: TRBV9; cdr3_aa: CASSVGVAASYNEQFF; cdr3_nt: TGTGCCAGCAGCGTTGGAGTGGCGGCCTCCTACAATGAGCAGTTCTTC
d_call: .; clone_size: .; j_call: TRBJ1-2; v_call: TRBV28; cdr3_aa: CASSAGTERGYTF; cdr3_nt: TGTGCCAGCAGTGCAGGGACTGAGAGAGGCTACACCTTC
d_call: TRBD2; clone_size: few; j_call: TRBJ2-3; v_call: TRBV5-1; cdr3_aa: CASSLGLAGDTDTQYF; cdr3_nt: TGCGCCAGCAGCTTGGGATTAGCGGGGGACACAGATACGCAGTATTTT
d_call: .; clone_size: .; j_call: TRBJ1-6; v_call: TRBV6-5; cdr3_aa: CASLEDSPLHF; cdr3_nt: TGTGCCAGCTTGGAGGATTCACCCCTCCACTTT
d_call: TRBD2; clone_size: .; j_call: TRBJ2-7; v_call: TRBV4-1; cdr3_aa: CASSQEERGPQSEQYF; cdr3_nt: TGCGCCAGCAGCCAAGAGGAGCGGGGGCCACAAAGCGAGCAGTACTTC
d_call: .; clone_size: .; j_call: TRBJ1-2; v_call: TRBV5-1; cdr3_aa: CASSLGAGGYGYTF; cdr3_nt: TGCGCCAGCAGCTTGGGAGCCGGGGGCTATGGCTACACCTTC
d_call: .; clone_size: once; j_call: TRBJ1-3; v_call: TRBV7-2; cdr3_aa: CASSLDMGRTGNTIYF; cdr3_nt: TGTGCCAGCAGCTTAGATATGGGCCGTACTGGAAACACCATATATTTT